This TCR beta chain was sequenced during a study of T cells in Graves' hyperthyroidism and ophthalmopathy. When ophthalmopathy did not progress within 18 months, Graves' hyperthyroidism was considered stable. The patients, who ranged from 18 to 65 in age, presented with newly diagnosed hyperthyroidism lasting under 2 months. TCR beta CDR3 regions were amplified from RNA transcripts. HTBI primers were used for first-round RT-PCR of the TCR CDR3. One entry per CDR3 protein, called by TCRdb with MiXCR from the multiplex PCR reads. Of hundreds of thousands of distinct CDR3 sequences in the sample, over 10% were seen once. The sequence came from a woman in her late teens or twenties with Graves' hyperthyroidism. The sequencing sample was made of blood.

DNA for the CDR3: TGTGCCAGCAGCTTGATGGGGGGTGCAGATGAAGCTTTCTTT. Its translation is CASSLMGGADEAFF. V is TRBV5-6 and J is TRBJ1-1; perhaps TRBD1 as D (5 bases). V lost 1 base and J lost 7, with 14 bases in between. This CDR3 has 14 amino acids. Germline values: CDR1 SGHDT, CDR2 YYEEEE.